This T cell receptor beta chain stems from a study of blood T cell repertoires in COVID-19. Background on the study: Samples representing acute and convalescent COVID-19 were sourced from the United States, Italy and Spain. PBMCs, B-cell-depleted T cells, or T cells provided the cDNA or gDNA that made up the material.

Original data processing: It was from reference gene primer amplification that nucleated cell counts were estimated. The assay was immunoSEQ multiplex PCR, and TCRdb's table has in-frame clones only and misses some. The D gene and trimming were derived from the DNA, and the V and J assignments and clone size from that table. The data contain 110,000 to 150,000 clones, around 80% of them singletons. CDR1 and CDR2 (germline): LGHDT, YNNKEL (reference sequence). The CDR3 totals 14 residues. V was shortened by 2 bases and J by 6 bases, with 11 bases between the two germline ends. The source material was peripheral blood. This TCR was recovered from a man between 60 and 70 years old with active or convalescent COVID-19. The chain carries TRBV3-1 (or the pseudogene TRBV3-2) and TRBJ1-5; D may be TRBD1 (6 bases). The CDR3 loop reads CASSQSGAVQPQHF. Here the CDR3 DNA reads TGTGCCAGCAGCCAATCAGGGGCGGTTCAGCCCCAGCATTTT.